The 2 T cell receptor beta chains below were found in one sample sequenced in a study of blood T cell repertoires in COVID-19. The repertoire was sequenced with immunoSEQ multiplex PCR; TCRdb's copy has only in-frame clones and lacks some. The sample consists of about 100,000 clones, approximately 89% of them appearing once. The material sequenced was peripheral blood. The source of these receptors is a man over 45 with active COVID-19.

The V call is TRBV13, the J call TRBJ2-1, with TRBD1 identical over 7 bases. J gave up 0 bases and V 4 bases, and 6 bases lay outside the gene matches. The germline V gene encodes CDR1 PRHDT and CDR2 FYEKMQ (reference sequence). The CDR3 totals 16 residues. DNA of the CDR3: TGTGCCAGCAGCTGGGCGGACAGGAGCTCCTACAATGAGCAGTTCTTC. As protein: CASSWADRSSYNEQFF. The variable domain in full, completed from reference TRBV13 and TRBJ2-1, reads AAGVIQSPRHLIKEKRETATLKCYPIPRHDTVYWYQQGPGQDPQFLISFYEKMQSDKGSIPDRFSAQQFSDYHSELNMSSLELGDSALYFCASSWADRSSYNEQFFGPGTRLTVL.

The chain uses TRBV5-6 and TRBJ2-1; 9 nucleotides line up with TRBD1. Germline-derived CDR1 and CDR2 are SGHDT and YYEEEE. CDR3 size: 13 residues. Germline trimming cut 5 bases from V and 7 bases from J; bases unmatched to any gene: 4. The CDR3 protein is CASRGTGFNEQFF. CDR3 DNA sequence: TGTGCCAGCAGGGGGACAGGGTTTAATGAGCAGTTCTTC.